This entry is about one TCR beta chain. A much larger clone lies a single base off, so this may be a read error. The data originate from a study of T cells in Graves' hyperthyroidism and ophthalmopathy. Amplified regions were TCR beta CDR3 sequences from RNA transcripts. RT-PCR in the first round (using the HTBI primer set) targeted the TCR CDR3. TCRdb used MiXCR to reprocess the multiplex PCR reads, holding one entry per CDR3 protein. The table shows 650,000 to 700,000 distinct CDR3 sequences, with 15% to 20% occurring only once. This TCR came from a man aged 50-59 years with Graves' hyperthyroidism. Sample: blood.

In nucleotides, the CDR3 is TGTGCCATCAGTGAGTCGAGGACAGCGCAATCAGATACGCAGTATTTT. Translated, it gives CAISESRTAQSDTQYF. The V call is TRBV10-3, the J call TRBJ2-3, with D possibly matching TRBD1 (6 bases). The CDR3 consists of 16 residues. The germline gives CDR1 ENHRY, CDR2 SYGVKD. Deletions cut 0 bases from V and 4 bases from J, with 14 bases between.